A selection of T cell receptor beta chains follows, all from one sample in a study of control samples from healthy donors and cancer patients. Produced via immunoSEQ multiplex PCR; TCRdb's table is partial and in-frame only. The data hold some 150,000 clones, with about 90% observed a single time. The material sequenced was blood. The receptors come from a man aged 18 to 35 in good health. The CDR3 runs from the conserved cysteine through the conserved F or W. The D gene is left open where the match is weak. Not every row has a clone size; where given, it reads once, few, many or a size class.

clone size	J gene	D gene	V gene	CDR3 DNA	CDR3 protein
.	TRBJ1-1	TRBD1	TRBV5-1	TGCGCCAGCAGCGCCGACAGGGGGGACACTGAAGCTTTCTTT	CASSADRGDTEAFF
.	TRBJ2-3	.	TRBV19	TGTGCCAGTAGTATCACCGGGGCCACAGATACGCAGTATTTT	CASSITGATDTQYF
.	TRBJ2-7	.	TRBV4-1	TGCGCCAGCAGCCAAGTAGGAGGGGTGGGCGAGCAGTACTTC	CASSQVGGVGEQYF
.	TRBJ1-4	.	TRBV7-9	TGTGCCAGCAGCTTATTGGGCAGCGAAGGTGAAAAACTGTTTTTT	CASSLLGSEGEKLFF
.	TRBJ2-1	.	TRBV5-5	TGTGCCAGCAGCCAATACACAGGCTACAATGAGCAGTTCTTC	CASSQYTGYNEQFF
.	TRBJ1-1	TRBD1	TRBV19	TGTGCCAGTAGTCCGGACAGGGTGAACACTGAAGCTTTCTTT	CASSPDRVNTEAFF
.	TRBJ1-5	TRBD1	TRBV6-5	TGTGCCACCATACGGACAGGGGGCAATCAGCCCCAGCATTTT	CATIRTGGNQPQHF
.	TRBJ2-3	TRBD1	TRBV7-2	TGTGCCAGCAGCAAGACAGGGGTCACAGATACGCAGTATTTT	CASSKTGVTDTQYF
few	TRBJ1-6	TRBD1	TRBV19	TGTGCCAGTAGCCTGACAGGGGATAATGGTAATTCACCCCTCCACTTT	CASSLTGDNGNSPLHF
.	TRBJ2-4	TRBD1	TRBV12-5	TGTGCTAGTGGTCCTCCCCGAACGGCGGGACAGGGTCACATAGCCAAAAACATTCAGTACTTC	CASGPPRTAGQGHIAKNIQYF
once	TRBJ2-1	.	TRBV18	TGTGCCAGCTCACCCGACGACCAGCCGAGCTCCTACAATGAGCAGTTCTTC	CASSPDDQPSSYNEQFF
.	TRBJ2-5	TRBD1	TRBV2	TGTGCCAGCAGCGTTGACAGGGCGGCGGGAGAGACCCAGTACTTC	CASSVDRAAGETQYF
.	TRBJ1-1	.	TRBV5-1	TGCGCCAGCAGCTCGGACAGTCAGAACACTGAAGCTTTCTTT	CASSSDSQNTEAFF
once	TRBJ2-5	TRBD1	TRBV5-1	TGCGCCAGCAGCTTGGGGGCCTCACAGGGGGGCGAAGAGACCCAGTACTTC	CASSLGASQGGEETQYF
.	TRBJ1-5	TRBD1	TRBV5-1	TGCGCCAGCAGCTTGGCCGGGACAGGGGGCCTGCAGCCCCAGCATTTT	CASSLAGTGGLQPQHF
.	TRBJ1-2	.	TRBV30	TGTGCCTCCGAGGCCAGTAACTATGGCTACACCTTC	CASEASNYGYTF
.	TRBJ1-5	.	TRBV7-2	TGTGCCAGCAGCCCTAGGGCGGGTAGCAATCAGCCCCAGCATTTT	CASSPRAGSNQPQHF